Below, 17 T cell receptor beta chains from the same sample are listed, as sequenced in a study of cytomegalovirus exposure and HLA in healthy donors. 60 Vbeta and 13 Jbeta primers were used in PCR. The data were produced by immunoSEQ multiplex PCR, yet TCRdb's version contains in-frame clones alone and is incomplete. The sample records 110,000 to 150,000 clones, around 75% being singletons. Material for sequencing was PBMCs. These receptors all stem from a woman aged 30 to 39 in good health and CMV-seronegative.

The V and J genes are TRBV18 and TRBJ1-5, with 7 nucleotides matching TRBD1. The V gene end was trimmed by 4 bases and the J gene end by 1 base; junction bases not matched to a gene: 13. CDR1 KGHSH and CDR2 LQKENI come from the germline V gene. This CDR3 spans 18 amino acids. The CDR3 is CASSLTGASDLSNQPQHF. In nucleotides, the CDR3 is TGTGCCAGCTCACTAACAGGGGCGAGCGATTTGAGCAATCAGCCCCAGCATTTT.

The genes are TRBV27 and TRBJ2-3; 15 nucleotides match TRBD2. After removal of 3 bases from V and 1 base from J, the junction contained 5 bases not matched to a gene. Germline V gene lookup returns CDR1 MNHEY and CDR2 SMNVEV (reference sequence). The length of the CDR3 is 18 residues. CDR3 coding DNA: TGTGCCAGCAGTTTGGGGACTAGCGGGGGGAGAGGCACAGATACGCAGTATTTT. Translation gives CASSLGTSGGRGTDTQYF.

The chain links TRBV5-1 to TRBJ2-3, with 13 bases matching TRBD2. Germline V CDR1 and CDR2: SGHRS, YFSETQ. The V segment lost 4 bases and the J segment 4 bases; nucleotides outside the gene matches: 6. CDR3 length: 16 amino acids. CDR3 sequence reads: CASSPRTSGGSDTQYF. Here the CDR3 DNA reads TGCGCCAGCAGCCCTCGGACTAGCGGGGGTTCAGATACGCAGTATTTT. Together with reference TRBV5-1 and TRBJ2-3, the CDR3 gives the full variable domain: KAGVTQTPRYLIKTRGQQVTLSCSPISGHRSVSWYQQTPGQGLQFLFEYFSETQRNKGNFPGRFSGRQFSNSRSEMNVSTLELGDSALYLCASSPRTSGGSDTQYFGPGTRLTVL.

The chain joins TRBV4-1 to TRBJ2-2; the match to TRBD2 covers 15 bases. This CDR3 region has 17 residues. Germline V lookup: CDR1 MGHRA, CDR2 YSYEKL. The V and J ends lost 1 base and 5 bases, in that order; junction bases with no gene match: 2. The CDR3 spells CASSQGTSGRETGELFF. The DNA for the CDR3 is TGCGCCAGCAGCCAAGGGACTAGCGGGAGGGAAACCGGGGAGCTGTTTTTT.

The chain combines TRBV10-1 with TRBJ2-7; D might be TRBD2 (6 bases). The CDR3 contains 16 residues. CDR1 is WNHNN and CDR2 is SYGVQD in the germline V gene (reference sequence). V lost 11 bases and J 0 bases, leaving 23 bases between the germline ends. The CDR3 reads CAANDDRDFLSYEQYV. CDR3 DNA: TGCGCCGCAAACGACGACCGGGACTTCCTCTCCTACGAGCAGTACGTC.

This CDR3 is CASGLVISDHADYEQYV. The CDR3 DNA follows: TGTGCTAGTGGTTTGGTAATTTCCGACCACGCAGACTACGAGCAGTACGTC. The rearrangement links TRBV12-5 to TRBJ2-7; D remains unclear. The CDR3 extends over 17 amino acids. Germline CDR1 is LGHNT and CDR2 is FRNRAP. V lost 0 bases and J lost 3, with 18 bases in between.

This chain uses TRBV5-1 with TRBJ2-3, with 9 bases that match TRBD1. The V segment lost 0 bases and the J segment 2 bases; nucleotides outside the gene matches: 4. The germline CDR1 and CDR2 sequences are SGHRS and YFSETQ. The CDR3 contains 16 residues. The CDR3 DNA reads TGCGCCAGCAGCTTGGTCGGGACAGGGCCCACAGATACGCAGTATTTT. The encoded protein is CASSLVGTGPTDTQYF.

The chain uses TRBV19 and TRBJ2-3; the match to TRBD2 covers 9 bases. V gave up 5 bases and J gave up 0 bases; unmatched junction bases: 6. The CDR3 totals 16 residues. Germline CDR1 is LNHDA and CDR2 is SQIVND (reference sequence). CDR3 bases: TGTGCCAGTAGTGGAGGAAGCGGGGGGAGCACAGATACGCAGTATTTT. Its translation is CASSGGSGGSTDTQYF.

This chain joins TRBV7-3 and TRBJ1-1; weak D call: TRBD1 (5 bases). This CDR3 comprises 13 residues. Germline V gene sequence: CDR1 SGHTA, CDR2 FQGTGA. V lost 2 bases and J 6 bases, leaving 10 bases between the germline ends. CDR3 amino acids: CASSLLTGAEAFF. In nucleotides, the CDR3 is TGTGCCAGCAGCTTATTAACGGGGGCTGAAGCTTTCTTT.

This clone was detected only a few times. The chain employs TRBV7-9 and TRBJ2-5, with no clear D. The CDR3 spans 15 residues. From germline, CDR1 is SEHNR and CDR2 FQNEAQ (reference sequence). V was cut by 1 base and J by 1 base, with 10 bases left in between. The CDR3 region has the DNA TGTGCCAGCAGCTTAGTTCTGAGTACCCAAGAGACCCAGTACTTC. Protein sequence: CASSLVLSTQETQYF.

V gene TRBV23-1 combines with J gene TRBJ2-7; possibly TRBD1 for D (6 bases). TRBV23-1 is placed among ORFs of uncertain function. V was pared by 4 bases and J by 7 bases, with 14 bases between. The CDR3 is 13 residues long. The CDR3: CASSPRTGKEQYV. The CDR3 coding sequence is TGCGCCAGCAGTCCGCGAACAGGGAAGGAGCAGTACGTC.

The chain has TRBV6-6 and TRBJ1-2; a weak D match, TRBD1 (6 bases). V was trimmed by 4 bases and J by 0 bases, leaving 9 bases between them. The CDR3 runs to 14 residues. Per germline, CDR1 MNHNY and CDR2 SVGAGI (reference sequence). In DNA, the CDR3 is TGTGCCAGCAGTTGGACAGAAGCTAACTATGGCTACACCTTC. Amino acid sequence: CASSWTEANYGYTF.

This clone has only one observation. V and J are TRBV7-3 and TRBJ2-1, with 7 bases aligning to TRBD2. V dropped 1 base and J dropped 8; count of bases not matched to a gene: 5. Germline V gene data show CDR1 as SGHTA and CDR2 as FQGTGA. This CDR3 is 14 amino acids long. The CDR3 here is CASSLSSAGDEQFF. CDR3 bases: TGTGCCAGCAGCTTAAGTTCCGCGGGGGATGAGCAGTTCTTC.

This clone was recorded at least ten times. The chain employs TRBV5-4 and TRBJ1-2, with TRBD1 identical over 11 bases. This CDR3 region has 16 residues. J was trimmed by 8 bases and V by 6 bases; bases with no gene match: 15. Germline lookup yields CDR1 SGHNT and CDR2 YYREEE (reference sequence). The CDR3 DNA reads TGTGCCAGCACCCTGGACAGGGGGCTTACCTCGGGGGGCTACACCTTC. Amino acids: CASTLDRGLTSGGYTF.

The V gene is TRBV6-6, the J gene TRBJ1-2; 10 nucleotides agree with TRBD1. The CDR3 spans 14 residues. V lost 5 bases and J lost 8; bases outside the gene matches: 8. Germline assignment: CDR1 MNHNY and CDR2 SVGAGI (reference sequence). CDR3 region: CASSLGTGARGYTF. The CDR3, as DNA: TGTGCCAGCAGTCTCGGGACAGGGGCGCGGGGCTACACCTTC.

The chain couples TRBV27 to TRBJ2-5, with TRBD2 identical over 8 bases. V dropped 5 bases and J dropped 5; count of bases not matched to a gene: 7. The germline V gene has CDR1 MNHEY and CDR2 SMNVEV (reference sequence). The CDR3 sequence is 14 residues long. This CDR3 reads CASSPGTSRETQYF. For the CDR3, the DNA is TGTGCCAGCAGTCCCGGGACTAGTCGGGAGACCCAGTACTTC.

The J gene is TRBJ2-1, the V gene TRBV15, with a tentative D call TRBD2 (6 bases). The CDR3 sequence is 15 residues long. V lost 6 bases and J lost 0, with 12 bases in between. The germline gives CDR1 LNHNV, CDR2 YYDKDF (reference sequence). DNA of the CDR3: TGTGCCACCAGTCTTGGCGGGACCTCCTACAATGAGCAGTTCTTC. Protein: CATSLGGTSYNEQFF.